This T cell receptor beta chain was profiled in a study of blood T cell repertoires in COVID-19. Germline values: CDR1 WNHNN, CDR2 SYGVQD (reference sequence). This CDR3 has 16 residues. Trimming removed 2 bases from V and 3 bases from J; junction bases left unmatched: 6. Here immunoSEQ multiplex PCR was the method, and the copy in TCRdb shows in-frame clones only, minus some. The sample has approximately 82,000 clones; around 83% are singletons. The sequence came from a woman aged 55-75 years with acute or convalescent COVID-19. Input material: peripheral blood. The J gene is TRBJ2-2, the V gene TRBV10-1; TRBD2 matches 7 bases. CDR3 nucleotide sequence: TGCGCCAGCAGTGAGCTGATAGCGGGCCACACCGGGGAGCTGTTTTTT. This translates into CASSELIAGHTGELFF.